This TCR beta chain was captured in a study of blood T cell repertoires in COVID-19. Study-wide context: COVID-19 samples from acute and convalescent phases originated in the United States, Italy and Spain. Nucleic acid was either cDNA or gDNA, and it came from T cells, B-cell-depleted T cells, or PBMCs.

In the original analysis: Estimation of nucleated cell counts was performed using reference gene primer amplification. The method was immunoSEQ multiplex PCR; TCRdb's version includes in-frame clones alone and lacks a portion of them. From that table come the V and J calls and clone size; the DNA was used to work out D and trimming. The repertoire has some 190,000 clones, more than 75% of them found once; the top ten carry roughly 20%. In germline, CDR1 is MDHEN, CDR2 SYDVKM. The CDR3 sequence is 13 residues long. V was trimmed by 3 bases and J by 5 bases, leaving 8 bases between them. Patients at the Seattle site were enrolled during active infection and followed longitudinally.

The source material was peripheral blood. The origin of this receptor is a person in their 70s with COVID-19, enrolled during active disease. This chain uses TRBV28 with TRBJ1-5; the D gene is possibly TRBD1 (5 bases). The CDR3 DNA follows: TGTGCCAGCAGTTTGCCGGGGGATCAGCCCCAGCATTTT. Protein: CASSLPGDQPQHF.